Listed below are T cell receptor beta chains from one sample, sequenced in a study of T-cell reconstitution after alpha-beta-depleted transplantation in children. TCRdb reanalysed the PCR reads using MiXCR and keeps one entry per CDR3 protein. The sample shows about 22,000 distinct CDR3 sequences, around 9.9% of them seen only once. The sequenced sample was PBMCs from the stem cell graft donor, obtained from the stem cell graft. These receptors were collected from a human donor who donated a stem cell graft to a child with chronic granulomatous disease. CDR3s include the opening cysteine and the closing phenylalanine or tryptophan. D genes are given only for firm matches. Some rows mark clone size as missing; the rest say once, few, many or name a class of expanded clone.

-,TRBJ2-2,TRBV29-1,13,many,TGCAGCGGTAGGACTCCCACCACCGGGGAGCTGTTTTTT,CSGRTPTTGELFF
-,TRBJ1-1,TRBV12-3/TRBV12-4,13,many,TGTGCCAGCAGTTTACAGGGCGTCACTGAAGCTTTCTTT,CASSLQGVTEAFF
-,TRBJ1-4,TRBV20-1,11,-,TGCAGTGCTAGAGAGGTAGAAAAACTGTTTTTT,CSAREVEKLFF
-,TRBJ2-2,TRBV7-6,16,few,TGTGCCAGCAGCTTAATCCCCGGGACGAACACCGGGGAGCTGTTTTTT,CASSLIPGTNTGELFF
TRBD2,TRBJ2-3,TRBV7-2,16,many,TGTGCCAGCAGCTTAGGACCTAGCGGGGGCACAGATACGCAGTATTTT,CASSLGPSGGTDTQYF
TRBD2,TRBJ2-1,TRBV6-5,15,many,TGTGCCAGCGAGGGGTCGGGGGGGGCCTACAATGAGCAGTTCTTC,CASEGSGGAYNEQFF
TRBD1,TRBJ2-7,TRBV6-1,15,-,TGTGCCAGCAGCCCCGGACAGGGGAGGTTCCACGAGCAGTACTTC,CASSPGQGRFHEQYF
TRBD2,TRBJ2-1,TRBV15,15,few,TGTGCCACCAGCAGATCGGGAGGGCCCTACAATGAGCAGTTCTTC,CATSRSGGPYNEQFF
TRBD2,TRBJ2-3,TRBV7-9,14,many,TGTGCCAGCAGCCAAGCGGGAGTCACAGATACGCAGTATTTT,CASSQAGVTDTQYF
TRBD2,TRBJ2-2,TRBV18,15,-,TGTGCCAGCTCACCTGTGACTAGCCGGACCGGGGAGCTGTTTTTT,CASSPVTSRTGELFF
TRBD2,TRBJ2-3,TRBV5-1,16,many,TGCGCCAGCAGACGCGGACTAGCGATGGGACAGGATACGCAGTATTTT,CASRRGLAMGQDTQYF
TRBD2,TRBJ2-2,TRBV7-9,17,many,TGTGCCAGCAGCTCACGACGACTAGCGGGAGAAACCGGGGAGCTGTTTTTT,CASSSRRLAGETGELFF
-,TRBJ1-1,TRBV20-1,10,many,TGCAGTGCTAAGGACACTGAAGCTTTCTTT,CSAKDTEAFF
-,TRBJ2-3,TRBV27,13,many,TGTGCCAGCAGTTTTTCTCTTCAGGTTACGCAGTATTTT,CASSFSLQVTQYF
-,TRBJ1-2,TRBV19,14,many,TGTGCCAGTAGGATCGAAGACAGGATCTATGGCTACACCTTC,CASRIEDRIYGYTF
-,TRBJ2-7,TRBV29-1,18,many,TGCAGCGTTGGAGGGGTTCACGGAGGGACAGAAAATATCTACGAGCAGTACTTC,CSVGGVHGGTENIYEQYF
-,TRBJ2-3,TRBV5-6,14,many,TGTGCCAGCAGCTTACAAACTAGCACAGATACGCAGTATTTT,CASSLQTSTDTQYF